This section outlines one T cell receptor beta chain sequence together with its context. Antigen specificity is unknown. Germline and junction disagree at one end, which may indicate a read error. The data derive from a study of neoadjuvant nivolumab and ipilimumab in lung cancer. Points from the study as a whole: From pretherapy to surgery, tumor richness and clonality rose with dual therapy. Resected tumors had greater TCR richness and clonality than uninvolved lung. A small number of samples were TCR sequenced. Blood richness before therapy tracked richness in tumors resected after neoadjuvant therapy.

The CDR3 runs to 13 residues. Germline CDR1 reads MNHNS; CDR2 reads SASEGT. TCRdb's copy holds only in-frame clones and misses some; the assay was immunoSEQ multiplex PCR. In the table there are 25,000 to 35,000 clones, around 90% of which are singletons. The clonotype originates from an adult with non-small cell lung cancer. Sample: peripheral blood, taken after neoadjuvant nivolumab, alone or with ipilimumab, at or shortly before surgery. This chain uses TRBV6-1 with TRBJ2-7, with 9 bases that match TRBD1. CDR3 sequence: CASSEIRGDRDSF. DNA of the CDR3: TGTGCCAGCAGTGAAATCCGAGGGGACAGGGACTCCTTC.